This TCR beta chain originates from a study of T cell clusters in autoimmune cytopenias. Study-level results: Clustering suggested that physiological T cell clusters were missing in primary autoimmune cytopenia patients.

This clonotype is called large based on its frequency. As yet, its antigen is unknown. The CDR3 totals 14 residues. Germline V gives CDR1 MNHEY, CDR2 SVGAGI. TRB was amplified from approximately 250 ng of peripheral blood genomic DNA per sample. One tube held mixed TRB-A and TRB-B primer pools for touch-down PCR. TCRdb reprocessed the multiplex PCR reads; each CDR3 protein has one entry and no DNA is given. This sample's table has some 2,000 distinct CDR3 sequences. The data were also submitted as part of a second study, on T cell repertoires in aging, cancer and after chemotherapy. That work states: Repeat sampling of healthy donors over several months to years showed clear clonal overlap.

The chain couples TRBV6-5 to TRBJ2-5; without DNA, the TCRdb call of TRBD1 cannot be checked. This TCR came from a human donor in good health. Sequencing was performed on peripheral blood. This CDR3 reads CASSYSRARETQYF.